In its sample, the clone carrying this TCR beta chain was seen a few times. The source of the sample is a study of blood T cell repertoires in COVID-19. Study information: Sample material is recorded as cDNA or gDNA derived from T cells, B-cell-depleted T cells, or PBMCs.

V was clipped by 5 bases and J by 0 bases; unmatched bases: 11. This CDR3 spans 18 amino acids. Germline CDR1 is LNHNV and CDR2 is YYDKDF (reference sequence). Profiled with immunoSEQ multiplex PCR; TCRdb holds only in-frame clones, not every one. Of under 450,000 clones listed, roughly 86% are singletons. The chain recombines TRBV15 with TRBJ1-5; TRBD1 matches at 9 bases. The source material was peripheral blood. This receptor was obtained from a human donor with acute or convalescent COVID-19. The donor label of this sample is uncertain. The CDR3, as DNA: TGTGCCACCAGCGGACCGGGACAGGGAACTATTAGCAATCAGCCCCAGCATTTT. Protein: CATSGPGQGTISNQPQHF.